The TCR beta chain described here comes from a study of early T cells in non-severe SARS-CoV-2 infection. CDR3 length: 14 residues. The J segment lost 3 bases and the V segment lost 6 bases, leaving 8 bases of the junction unmatched. Germline values: CDR1 MDHEN, CDR2 SYDVKM. TCRdb fed the 5' RACE reads into MiXCR, producing one record per CDR3 protein. The data show some 60,000 distinct CDR3 sequences, 6% to 8.5% seen once. The sequence derives from an adult who was a healthcare worker with PCR-confirmed SARS-CoV-2 infection or an uninfected control (not recorded which). The chain uses TRBV28 and TRBJ2-7; 7 bases align to TRBD2. Sequencing was carried out using whole blood. The CDR3 region has the DNA TGTGCCAGCAGCAGGACTAGTAACGACTACGAGCAGTACTTC. Amino acids: CASSRTSNDYEQYF.